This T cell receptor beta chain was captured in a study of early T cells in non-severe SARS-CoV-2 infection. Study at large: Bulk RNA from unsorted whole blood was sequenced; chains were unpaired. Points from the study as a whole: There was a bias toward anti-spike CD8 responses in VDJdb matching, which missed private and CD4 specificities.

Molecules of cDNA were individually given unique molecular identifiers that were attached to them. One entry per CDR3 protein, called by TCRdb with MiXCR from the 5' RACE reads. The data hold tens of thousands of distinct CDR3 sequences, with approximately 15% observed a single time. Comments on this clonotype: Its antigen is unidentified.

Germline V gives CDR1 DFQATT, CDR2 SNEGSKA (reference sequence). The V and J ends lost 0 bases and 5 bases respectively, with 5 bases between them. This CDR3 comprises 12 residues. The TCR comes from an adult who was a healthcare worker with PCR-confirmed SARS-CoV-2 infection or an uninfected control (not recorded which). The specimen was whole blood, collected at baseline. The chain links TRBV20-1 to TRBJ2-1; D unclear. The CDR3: CSARDSDNEQFF. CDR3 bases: TGCAGTGCTAGAGATTCCGACAATGAGCAGTTCTTC.